This T cell receptor (beta chain) derives from a study of blood T cell repertoires in COVID-19 (TCRdb year 2020). Context from the whole study: Samples covering the acute and convalescent phases of COVID-19 were provided by collaborators in the United States, Italy and Spain. The prospective study material was composed of cDNA or gDNA derived from T cells, B-cell-depleted T cells, or PBMCs. Subjects who had been exposed to COVID-19, were actively infected with it, or had recovered from it provided the deeply sampled blood TCRbeta repertoires that made up the dataset. A freely available public database, intended as a resource for researchers studying the immune response to SARS-CoV-2, is where the repertoires were released. Samples came from the ongoing ImmuneRACE study (first 160 participants) plus 1,254 subjects from 6 global collaborators. Nearly every sample came with metadata listing a de-identified subject ID, COVID-19 status, age in years and sex. HLA class I and class II types, where available, came from metadata supplied by the sample provider rather than from assay-based typing. Summary of the overall study and its limitations: The amount of clinical and demographic metadata varied by source and participant and was provided uncurated.

The collaborating institutions used their own protocols to collect whole blood in K2EDTA tubes. For TCRbeta analysis, collaborators shipped samples as frozen whole blood, isolated PBMCs, or DNA extracted from either of those sample types. The immunoSEQ Assay, a bias-controlled multiplex PCR, was used to amplify TCRbeta CDR3 regions from genomic DNA. The authors' pipeline ran thus. The number of nucleated cells in each sample was estimated by amplification of reference gene primers within the assay. To quantify the absolute abundance of each unique TCRbeta CDR3 rearrangement, sequence reads were collapsed and filtered. For each sample, productive Simpson clonality was calculated by taking the square root of Simpson's diversity index across productive rearrangements. Drawn from immuneACCESS, this table holds only the in-frame rearrangements with V and J called that TCRdb kept. Clones are partly lost; checked studies trace under half to an unresolved V gene and leave the rest unexplained. V and J calls and clone size are copied from that table; D and trimming were computed from the DNA. The sample has 200,000 or so clones on record, roughly 90% of them singletons. Roughly 2% of the sample rests with the top ten.

Taken from cysteine to phenylalanine, the CDR3 has 16 residues. Just CDR3 DNA is preserved here, 48 bases in frame from base 1. Sequences MNHEY (CDR1) and SVGAGI (CDR2) are obtained from the germline V gene. From V the trimming removes 2 bases and from J it removes 7 bases, while the gene matches leave 7 bases of the junction unaccounted for. Points on this clone: Its specific antigen is unknown. Per-nucleotide qualities are absent, and no much larger clonotype sits a single base away.

The TCR was taken from a woman in her fifties or sixties with acute or convalescent COVID-19. The V and J genes are TRBV6-5 and TRBJ2-1, with TRBD1 matching 11 junction bases. The specimen was peripheral blood. The sequence in DNA is TGTGCCAGCAGTTACACCGGGACAGGGGGTAAGAATGAGCAGTTCTTC. Its amino acids are CASSYTGTGGKNEQFF.